This T cell receptor (beta chain) was captured by sequencing in a study of blood T cell repertoires in COVID-19. Whole-study context: The United States, Italy and Spain provided the acute and convalescent COVID-19 samples. The cDNA or gDNA used as material had been derived from T cells, B-cell-depleted T cells, or PBMCs.

In Seattle, patients joined the study during active infection and were tracked longitudinally. The V segment lost 2 bases and the J segment 6 bases; nucleotides outside the gene matches: 19. The CDR3 is made up of 18 amino acids. CDR1 and CDR2 (germline): LNHNV, YYDKDF (reference sequence). Original handling: Quantification of nucleated cells was approximated via reference gene primer amplification. The assay was immunoSEQ multiplex PCR, and TCRdb's table has in-frame clones only and misses some. Clone size and V and J calls were adopted from that table, with D and trimming inferred from the DNA. The table shows fewer than 200,000 clones, with approximately 82% occurring only once.

The sample comprised peripheral blood. The V and J genes are TRBV15 and TRBJ2-7; 7 positions agree with TRBD2. This receptor was identified in a woman aged 40 to 50 with COVID-19, enrolled during active disease. CDR3 in amino acids: CATSRIGDWGLTVPEQYF. CDR3 DNA: TGTGCCACCAGCAGAATAGGGGATTGGGGACTAACCGTCCCCGAGCAGTACTTC.